This T cell receptor beta chain was sequenced for a study of blood T cell repertoires in COVID-19. Study background: Samples came from the United States, Italy and Spain, spanning acute and convalescent COVID-19. PBMCs, B-cell-depleted T cells, or T cells provided the cDNA or gDNA that made up the material.

CDR1 is LGHNA and CDR2 is YSLEER in the germline V gene. The CDR3 is made up of 14 amino acids. The V end was cut by 0 bases, the J end by 4 bases, with 6 bases between. Original processing methods: Amplifying reference gene primers gave estimates of nucleated cell counts. The data were produced by immunoSEQ multiplex PCR, yet TCRdb's version contains in-frame clones alone and is incomplete. Clone size and the V and J calls come from that table; the DNA yielded D and trimming. In the table there are some 160,000 clones, approximately 83% of which are singletons. This clone appeared a few times. The sequence was obtained from an elderly woman with acute or convalescent COVID-19. Input material: peripheral blood. V is TRBV4-3 and J is TRBJ2-2; no clear D. The CDR3, as DNA: TGCGCCAGCAGCCAAGAACCCAGCACCGGGGAGCTGTTTTTT. It codes for CASSQEPSTGELFF.